Below are 11 T cell receptor beta chains sequenced from a single sample in a study of cytomegalovirus exposure and HLA in healthy donors. The primer mix had 60 Vbeta and 13 Jbeta primers. TCRdb's copy holds only in-frame clones and misses some; the assay was immunoSEQ multiplex PCR. Found here are 100,000 or so clones, just over 65% of them singletons; the top ten hold approximately 2.3%. The sample comprised PBMCs. The receptor set was obtained from a man aged 25-45 years in good health and CMV-seronegative.

The chain combines TRBV4-2 with TRBJ1-1, with D perhaps TRBD1 (5 bases). V gave up 1 base and J gave up 0 bases, with 12 bases separating them. This CDR3 is built from 16 residues. Looked up from germline, CDR1 is LGHNA and CDR2 is YNFKEQ. CDR3 nucleotide sequence: TGTGCCAGCAGCCAAGGGCGACAGCCCATGAACACTGAAGCTTTCTTT. This gives the protein CASSQGRQPMNTEAFF.

This clone was recorded a few times. V is TRBV29-1 and J is TRBJ2-7; D gene uncertain. V lost 5 bases and J 2 bases, leaving 7 bases between the germline ends. The length of the CDR3 is 11 residues. CDR1 and CDR2 from the germline V gene are SQVTM and ANQGSEA. CDR3 DNA: TGCAGCGTTTCGGAGACCTACGAGCAGTACTTC. This codes for CSVSETYEQYF.

The chain is built from TRBV7-2 and TRBJ2-1; 13 positions match TRBD2. The CDR3 covers 15 residues. Germline V CDR1 and CDR2: SGHTA, FQGNSA. Trimming cost V 5 bases and J 6 bases; bases outside gene matches: 4. CDR3 in amino acids: CASSRGLAGANEQFF. CDR3 in DNA: TGTGCCAGCAGCCGAGGACTAGCGGGAGCCAATGAGCAGTTCTTC.

This clone was counted only a few times. CDR3 nucleotide sequence: TGCAGCGTTGGTAGGGAGATGAACACTGAAGCTTTCTTT. Its translation: CSVGREMNTEAFF. This rearrangement joins TRBV29-1 to TRBJ1-1, with no clear D. The CDR3 is 13 amino acids. V was clipped by 4 bases and J by 0 bases, with 9 bases between them. Germline CDR1 reads SQVTM; CDR2 reads ANQGSEA.

The V call is TRBV29-1, the J call TRBJ1-1; D call uncertain. The CDR3 consists of 12 residues. Germline lookup yields CDR1 SQVTM and CDR2 ANQGSEA. V lost 4 bases and J lost 9, with 15 bases in between. The CDR3 reads CSVVDRAEKAFF. CDR3 nucleotide sequence: TGCAGCGTTGTTGATCGAGCGGAGAAAGCTTTCTTT.

The chain combines TRBV2 with TRBJ2-3; D uncertain. The V end was cut by 7 bases, the J end by 1 base, with 6 bases between. In germline, CDR1 is SNHLY, CDR2 FYNNEI. This CDR3 region has 12 residues. The CDR3 nucleotides read TGTGCCAGCAATGCAGGCACAGATACGCAGTATTTT. Translated, it gives CASNAGTDTQYF.

J is TRBJ1-2 and V is TRBV27, with unresolved D. Trimming removed 4 bases from V and 1 base from J, with 13 bases in between. Germline V gene data show CDR1 as MNHEY and CDR2 as SMNVEV (reference sequence). CDR3 length equals 15 residues. Here the CDR3 reads CASSSPRSGNYGYTF. The CDR3, as DNA: TGTGCCAGCAGTTCCCCCCGCAGCGGTAACTATGGCTACACCTTC.

The chain carries TRBV5-1 and TRBJ2-7, with 7 bases that match TRBD1. The V gene end was trimmed by 6 bases and the J gene end by 4 bases; junction bases not matched to a gene: 16. The CDR3 consists of 16 residues. Germline V CDR1 and CDR2: SGHRS, YFSETQ. In nucleotides, the CDR3 is TGCGCCAGCACCATGGGACGGGACAGACTCCCTTACGAGCAGTACTTC. Translated: CASTMGRDRLPYEQYF.

A few counts support this clone. This chain joins TRBV6-1 and TRBJ2-1; D is possibly TRBD2 (5 bases). Germline-derived CDR1 and CDR2 are MNHNS and SASEGT. V lost 6 bases, J lost 6 bases, and 12 bases lay in between. This CDR3 contains 13 residues. The chain's CDR3 is CASRLGLANEQFF. The CDR3 nucleotides are TGTGCCAGCAGGCTAGGACTCGCCAATGAGCAGTTCTTC.

The J gene is TRBJ1-1, the V gene TRBV5-1; D possibly corresponds to TRBD1 (6 bases). The germline CDR1 and CDR2 sequences are SGHRS and YFSETQ. The CDR3 has 15 residues. The ends were cut back, 4 bases at V and 0 bases at J, with 13 bases in the middle. For the CDR3, the DNA is TGCGCCAGCAGCCAATCCACAGGGTTGAACACTGAAGCTTTCTTT. As protein: CASSQSTGLNTEAFF.

The rearrangement links TRBV5-1 to TRBJ1-1, with 9 bases matching TRBD1. V shed 0 bases, J shed 8 bases, and the junction held 8 bases outside the gene matches. The CDR3 is 15 amino acids. Germline V lookup: CDR1 SGHRS, CDR2 YFSETQ. The CDR3: CASSLGEGQGQEAFF. CDR3 sequence (DNA): TGCGCCAGCAGCTTGGGAGAAGGACAGGGGCAAGAAGCTTTCTTT.